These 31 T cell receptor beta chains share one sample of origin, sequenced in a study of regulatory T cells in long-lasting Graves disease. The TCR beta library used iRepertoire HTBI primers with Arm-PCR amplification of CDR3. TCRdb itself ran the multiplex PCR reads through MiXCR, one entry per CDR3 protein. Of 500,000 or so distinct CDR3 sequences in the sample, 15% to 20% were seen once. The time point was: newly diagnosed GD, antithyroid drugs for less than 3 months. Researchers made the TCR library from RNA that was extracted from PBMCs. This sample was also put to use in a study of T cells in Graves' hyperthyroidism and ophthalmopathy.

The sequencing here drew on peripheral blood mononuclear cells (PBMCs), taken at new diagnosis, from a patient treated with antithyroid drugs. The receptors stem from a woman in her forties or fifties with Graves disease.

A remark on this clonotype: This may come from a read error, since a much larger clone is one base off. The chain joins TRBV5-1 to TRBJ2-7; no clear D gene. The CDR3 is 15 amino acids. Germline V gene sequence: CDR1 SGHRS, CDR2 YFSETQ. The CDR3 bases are TGTGCCAGCAGCTTAATTTGGAGCAAGACCTACGAGCAGTACTTC. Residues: CASSLIWSKTYEQYF.

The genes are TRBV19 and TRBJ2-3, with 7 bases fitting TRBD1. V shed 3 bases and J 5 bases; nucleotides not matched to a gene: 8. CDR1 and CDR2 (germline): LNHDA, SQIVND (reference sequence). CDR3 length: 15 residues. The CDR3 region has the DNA TGTGCCAGTAGTATGGGGACAGTTTCGGGAGATACGCAGTATTTT. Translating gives CASSMGTVSGDTQYF.

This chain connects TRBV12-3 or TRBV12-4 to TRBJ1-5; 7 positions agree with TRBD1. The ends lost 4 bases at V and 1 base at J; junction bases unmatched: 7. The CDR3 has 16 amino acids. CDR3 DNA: TGTGCCAGCAGTTCCCGAGGGGGCGGGAGCAATCAGCCCCAGCATTTT. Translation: CASSSRGGGSNQPQHF.

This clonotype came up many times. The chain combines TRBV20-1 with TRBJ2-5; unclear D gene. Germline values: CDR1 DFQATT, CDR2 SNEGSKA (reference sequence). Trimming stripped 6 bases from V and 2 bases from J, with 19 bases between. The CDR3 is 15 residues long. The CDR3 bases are TGCAGTGCAAGTGACGGGCACCGGTATCAAGAGACCCAGTACTTC. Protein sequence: CSASDGHRYQETQYF.

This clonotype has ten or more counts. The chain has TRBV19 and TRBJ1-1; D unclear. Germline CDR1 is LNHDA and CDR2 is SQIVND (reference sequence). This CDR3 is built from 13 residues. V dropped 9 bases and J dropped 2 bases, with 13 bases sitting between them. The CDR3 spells CASSPVPNTEAFF. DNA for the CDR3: TGTGCCAGCAGCCCCGTCCCTAACACTGAAGCTTTCTTT.

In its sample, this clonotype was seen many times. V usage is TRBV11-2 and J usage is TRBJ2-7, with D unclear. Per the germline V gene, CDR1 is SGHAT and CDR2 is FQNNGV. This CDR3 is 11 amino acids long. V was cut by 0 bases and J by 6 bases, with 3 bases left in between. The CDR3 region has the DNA TGTGCCAGCAGCTTAGAGGTCGAGCAGTACTTC. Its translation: CASSLEVEQYF.

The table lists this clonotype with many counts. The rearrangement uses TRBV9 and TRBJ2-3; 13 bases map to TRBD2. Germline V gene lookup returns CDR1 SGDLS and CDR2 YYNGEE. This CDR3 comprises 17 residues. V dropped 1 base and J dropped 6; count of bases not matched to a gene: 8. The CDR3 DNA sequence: TGTGCCAGCAGCGTACCTAGGGGACTAGCGGGGTCTGATACGCAGTATTTT. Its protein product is CASSVPRGLAGSDTQYF.

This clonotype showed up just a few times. CDR3 sequence: CAVGGRVRWDGYTF. Here the CDR3 DNA reads TGTGCTGTTGGTGGGAGGGTCCGCTGGGATGGCTACACCTTC. V is TRBV12-3 or TRBV12-4 and J is TRBJ1-2; D remains unclear. CDR3 length equals 14 residues.

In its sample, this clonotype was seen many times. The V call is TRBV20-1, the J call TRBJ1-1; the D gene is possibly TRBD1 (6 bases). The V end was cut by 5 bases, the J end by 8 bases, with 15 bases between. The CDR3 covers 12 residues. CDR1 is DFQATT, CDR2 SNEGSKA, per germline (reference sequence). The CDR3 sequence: CSAGGQTLEAFF. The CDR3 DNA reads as TGCAGTGCTGGCGGACAGACCCTGGAAGCTTTCTTT.

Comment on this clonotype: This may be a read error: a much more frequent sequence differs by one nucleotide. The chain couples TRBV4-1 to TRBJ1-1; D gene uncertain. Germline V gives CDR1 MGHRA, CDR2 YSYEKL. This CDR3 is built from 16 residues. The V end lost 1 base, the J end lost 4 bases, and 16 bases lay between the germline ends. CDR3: CASSQGKGLRVTEAFF. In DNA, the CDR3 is TGCGCCAGCAGCCAAGGAAAGGGCTTGCGGGTCACTGAAGCTTTCTTT.

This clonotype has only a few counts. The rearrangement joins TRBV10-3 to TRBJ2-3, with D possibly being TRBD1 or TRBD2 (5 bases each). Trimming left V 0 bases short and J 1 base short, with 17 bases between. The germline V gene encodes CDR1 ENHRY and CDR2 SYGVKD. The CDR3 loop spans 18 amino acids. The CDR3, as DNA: TGTGCCATCAGTGAGTCGATCGGGGCCGCGCAGGGCACAGATACGCAGTATTTT. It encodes CAISESIGAAQGTDTQYF.

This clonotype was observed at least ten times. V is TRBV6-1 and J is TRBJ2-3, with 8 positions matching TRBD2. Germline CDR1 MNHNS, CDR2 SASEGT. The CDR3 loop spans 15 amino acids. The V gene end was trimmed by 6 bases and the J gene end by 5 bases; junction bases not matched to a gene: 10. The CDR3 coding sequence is TGTGCCAGCAGGTCCACGGGGGGGCTCGAAGATACGCAGTATTTT. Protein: CASRSTGGLEDTQYF.

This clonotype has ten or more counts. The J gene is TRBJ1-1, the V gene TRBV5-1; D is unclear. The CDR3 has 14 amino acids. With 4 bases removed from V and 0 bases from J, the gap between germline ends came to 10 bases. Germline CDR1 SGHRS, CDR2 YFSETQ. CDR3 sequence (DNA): TGCGCCAGCAGCCCGAGCACTTTGAACACTGAAGCTTTCTTT. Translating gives CASSPSTLNTEAFF.

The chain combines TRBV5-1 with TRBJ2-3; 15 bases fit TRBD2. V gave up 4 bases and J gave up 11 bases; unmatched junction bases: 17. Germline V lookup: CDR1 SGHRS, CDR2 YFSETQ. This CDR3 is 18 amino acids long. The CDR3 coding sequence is TGCGCCAGCAGCAAACCGGGACTAGCGGGGGGCCGGGCTGGAGAGCAGTATTTT. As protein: CASSKPGLAGGRAGEQYF.

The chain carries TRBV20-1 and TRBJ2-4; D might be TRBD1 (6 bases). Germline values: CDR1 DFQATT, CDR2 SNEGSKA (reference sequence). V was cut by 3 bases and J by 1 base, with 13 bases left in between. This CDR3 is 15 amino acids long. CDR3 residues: CSASAGVEAKNIQYF. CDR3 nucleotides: TGCAGTGCTAGCGCAGGGGTGGAGGCCAAAAACATTCAGTACTTC.

The CDR3: CASSPGPNLLANYGYTF. As DNA, the CDR3 is TGTGCCAGCTCACCAGGGCCTAACCTCCTAGCTAACTATGGCTACACCTTC. The chain couples TRBV18 to TRBJ1-2; no firm D call. From germline, CDR1 is KGHSH and CDR2 LQKENI. The length of the CDR3 is 17 residues. Trimming left V 2 bases short and J 0 bases short, with 16 bases between. The full variable domain, with the rest looked up from reference TRBV18 and TRBJ1-2, is NAGVMQNPRHLVRRRGQEARLRCSPMKGHSHVYWYRQLPEEGLKFMVYLQKENIIDESGMPKERFSAEFPKEGPSILRIQQVVRGDSAAYFCASSPGPNLLANYGYTFGSGTRLTVV.

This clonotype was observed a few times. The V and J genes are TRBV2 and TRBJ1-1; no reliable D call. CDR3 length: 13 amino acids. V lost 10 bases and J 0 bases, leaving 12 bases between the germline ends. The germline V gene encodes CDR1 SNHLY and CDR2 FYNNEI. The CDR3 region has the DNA TGTGCCACCGGGAGAGTCATGAACACTGAAGCTTTCTTT. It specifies CATGRVMNTEAFF.

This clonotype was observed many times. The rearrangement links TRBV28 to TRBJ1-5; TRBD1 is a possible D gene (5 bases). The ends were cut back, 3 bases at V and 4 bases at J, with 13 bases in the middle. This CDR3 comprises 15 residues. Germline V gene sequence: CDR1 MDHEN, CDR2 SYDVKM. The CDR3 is CASSFMAWGNQPQHF. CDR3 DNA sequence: TGTGCCAGCAGTTTCATGGCGTGGGGGAATCAGCCCCAGCATTTT.

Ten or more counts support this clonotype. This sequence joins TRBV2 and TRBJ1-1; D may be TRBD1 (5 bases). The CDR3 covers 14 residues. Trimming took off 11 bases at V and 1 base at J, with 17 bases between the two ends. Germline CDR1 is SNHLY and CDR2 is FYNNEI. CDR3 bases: TGTGCCCGAGCAGGGAAACCGACGAACACTGAAGCTTTCTTT. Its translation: CARAGKPTNTEAFF.

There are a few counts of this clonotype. CDR3 nucleotides: TGTGCCAGCAGTCCGCAGGGAGGCAGGAGGGACCTCACTGAAGCTTTCTTT. It translates to CASSPQGGRRDLTEAFF. The J gene is TRBJ1-1, the V gene TRBV28; D may be TRBD1 (5 bases). Germline V CDR1 and CDR2: MDHEN, SYDVKM. This CDR3 contains 17 residues. V lost 5 bases, J lost 4 bases, and 23 bases lay in between.

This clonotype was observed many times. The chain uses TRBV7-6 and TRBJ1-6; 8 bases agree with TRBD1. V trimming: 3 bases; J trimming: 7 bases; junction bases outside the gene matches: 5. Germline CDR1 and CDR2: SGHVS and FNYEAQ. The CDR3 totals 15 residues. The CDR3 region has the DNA TGTGCCAGCAGCTTGGCTGGGACAGGCAATTCACCCCTCCACTTT. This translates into CASSLAGTGNSPLHF.

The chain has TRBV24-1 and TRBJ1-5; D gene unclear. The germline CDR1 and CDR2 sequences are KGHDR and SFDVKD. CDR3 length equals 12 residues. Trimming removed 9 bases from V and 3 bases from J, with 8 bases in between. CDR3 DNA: TGTGCCACCCAACACGACAATCAGCCCCAGCATTTT. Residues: CATQHDNQPQHF.

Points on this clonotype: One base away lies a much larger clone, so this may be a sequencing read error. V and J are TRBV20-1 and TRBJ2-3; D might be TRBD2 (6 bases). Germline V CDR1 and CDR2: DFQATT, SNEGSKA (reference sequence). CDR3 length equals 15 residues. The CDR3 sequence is CSARTPGPTGDTRYF. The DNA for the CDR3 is TGCAGTGCCCGAACCCCGGGACCCACGGGAGATACGCGGTATTTT.

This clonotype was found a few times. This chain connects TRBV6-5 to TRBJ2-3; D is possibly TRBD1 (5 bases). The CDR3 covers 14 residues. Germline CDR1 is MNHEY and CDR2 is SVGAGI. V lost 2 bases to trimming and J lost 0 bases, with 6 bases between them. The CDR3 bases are TGTGCCAGCAGTTACCAGGGCAGCACAGATACGCAGTATTTT. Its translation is CASSYQGSTDTQYF.

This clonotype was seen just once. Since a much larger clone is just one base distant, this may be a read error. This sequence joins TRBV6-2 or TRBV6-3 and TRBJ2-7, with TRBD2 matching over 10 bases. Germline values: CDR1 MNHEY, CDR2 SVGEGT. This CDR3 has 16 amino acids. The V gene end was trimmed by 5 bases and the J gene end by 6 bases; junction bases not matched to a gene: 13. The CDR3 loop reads CASSEVLAGGPIEQYF. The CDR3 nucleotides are TGTGCCAGCAGTGAAGTCTTAGCGGGGGGACCGATCGAGCAGTACTTC.

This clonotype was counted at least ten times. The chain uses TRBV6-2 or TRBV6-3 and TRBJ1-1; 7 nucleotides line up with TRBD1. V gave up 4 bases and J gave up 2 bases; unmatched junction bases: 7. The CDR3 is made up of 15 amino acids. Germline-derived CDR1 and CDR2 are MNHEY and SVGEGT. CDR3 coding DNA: TGTGCCAGCAGTTCGACAGGGCTATCAAACACTGAAGCTTTCTTT. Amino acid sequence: CASSSTGLSNTEAFF.

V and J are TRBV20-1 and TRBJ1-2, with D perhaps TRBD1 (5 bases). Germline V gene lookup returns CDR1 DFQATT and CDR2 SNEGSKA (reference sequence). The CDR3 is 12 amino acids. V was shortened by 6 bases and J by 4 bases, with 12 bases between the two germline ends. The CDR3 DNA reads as TGCAGTGCCAAACAGGAGATCTATGGCTACACCTTC. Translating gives CSAKQEIYGYTF.

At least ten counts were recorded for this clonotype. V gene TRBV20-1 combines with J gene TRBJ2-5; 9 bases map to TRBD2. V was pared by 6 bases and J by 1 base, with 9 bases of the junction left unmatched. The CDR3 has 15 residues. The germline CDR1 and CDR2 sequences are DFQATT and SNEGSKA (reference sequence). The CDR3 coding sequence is TGCAGTGCCCTAACGACTAGCGGCTTCCAAGAGACCCAGTACTTC. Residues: CSALTTSGFQETQYF.

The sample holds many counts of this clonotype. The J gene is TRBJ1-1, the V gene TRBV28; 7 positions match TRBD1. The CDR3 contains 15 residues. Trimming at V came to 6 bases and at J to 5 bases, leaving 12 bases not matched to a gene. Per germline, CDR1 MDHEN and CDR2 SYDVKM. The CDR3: CASSPGGGAVTEAFF. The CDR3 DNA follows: TGTGCCAGCAGCCCAGGGGGGGGCGCAGTGACTGAAGCTTTCTTT.

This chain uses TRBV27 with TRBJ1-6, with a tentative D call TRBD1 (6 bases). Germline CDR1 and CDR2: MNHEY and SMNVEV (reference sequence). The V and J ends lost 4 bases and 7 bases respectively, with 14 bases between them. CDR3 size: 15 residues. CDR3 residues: CASSSQGLTNSPLHF. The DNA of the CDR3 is TGTGCCAGCAGTTCCCAGGGGCTAACCAATTCACCCCTCCACTTT.

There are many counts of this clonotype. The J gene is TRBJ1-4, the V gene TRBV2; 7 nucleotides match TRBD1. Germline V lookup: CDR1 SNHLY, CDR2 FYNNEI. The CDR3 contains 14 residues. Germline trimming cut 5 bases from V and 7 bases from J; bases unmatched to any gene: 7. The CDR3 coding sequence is TGTGCCAGCAGTACCAGGGGGACCGGTGAAAAACTGTTTTTT. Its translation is CASSTRGTGEKLFF.